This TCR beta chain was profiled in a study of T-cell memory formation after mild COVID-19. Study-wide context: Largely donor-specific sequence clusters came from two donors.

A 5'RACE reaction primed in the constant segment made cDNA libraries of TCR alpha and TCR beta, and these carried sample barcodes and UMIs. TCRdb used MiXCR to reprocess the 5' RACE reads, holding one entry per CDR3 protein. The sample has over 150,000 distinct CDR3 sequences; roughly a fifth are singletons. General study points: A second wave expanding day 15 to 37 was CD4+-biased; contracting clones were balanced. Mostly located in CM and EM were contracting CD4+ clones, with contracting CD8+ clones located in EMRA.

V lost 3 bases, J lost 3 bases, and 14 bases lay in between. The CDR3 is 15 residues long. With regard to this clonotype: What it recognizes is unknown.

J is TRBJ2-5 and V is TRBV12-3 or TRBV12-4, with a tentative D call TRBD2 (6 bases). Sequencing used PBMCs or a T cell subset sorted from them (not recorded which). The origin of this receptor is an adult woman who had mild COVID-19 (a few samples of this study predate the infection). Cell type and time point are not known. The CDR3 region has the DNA TGTGCCAGCAGTTTCACAACTAGCCGGAAAGAGACCCAGTACTTC. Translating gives CASSFTTSRKETQYF.